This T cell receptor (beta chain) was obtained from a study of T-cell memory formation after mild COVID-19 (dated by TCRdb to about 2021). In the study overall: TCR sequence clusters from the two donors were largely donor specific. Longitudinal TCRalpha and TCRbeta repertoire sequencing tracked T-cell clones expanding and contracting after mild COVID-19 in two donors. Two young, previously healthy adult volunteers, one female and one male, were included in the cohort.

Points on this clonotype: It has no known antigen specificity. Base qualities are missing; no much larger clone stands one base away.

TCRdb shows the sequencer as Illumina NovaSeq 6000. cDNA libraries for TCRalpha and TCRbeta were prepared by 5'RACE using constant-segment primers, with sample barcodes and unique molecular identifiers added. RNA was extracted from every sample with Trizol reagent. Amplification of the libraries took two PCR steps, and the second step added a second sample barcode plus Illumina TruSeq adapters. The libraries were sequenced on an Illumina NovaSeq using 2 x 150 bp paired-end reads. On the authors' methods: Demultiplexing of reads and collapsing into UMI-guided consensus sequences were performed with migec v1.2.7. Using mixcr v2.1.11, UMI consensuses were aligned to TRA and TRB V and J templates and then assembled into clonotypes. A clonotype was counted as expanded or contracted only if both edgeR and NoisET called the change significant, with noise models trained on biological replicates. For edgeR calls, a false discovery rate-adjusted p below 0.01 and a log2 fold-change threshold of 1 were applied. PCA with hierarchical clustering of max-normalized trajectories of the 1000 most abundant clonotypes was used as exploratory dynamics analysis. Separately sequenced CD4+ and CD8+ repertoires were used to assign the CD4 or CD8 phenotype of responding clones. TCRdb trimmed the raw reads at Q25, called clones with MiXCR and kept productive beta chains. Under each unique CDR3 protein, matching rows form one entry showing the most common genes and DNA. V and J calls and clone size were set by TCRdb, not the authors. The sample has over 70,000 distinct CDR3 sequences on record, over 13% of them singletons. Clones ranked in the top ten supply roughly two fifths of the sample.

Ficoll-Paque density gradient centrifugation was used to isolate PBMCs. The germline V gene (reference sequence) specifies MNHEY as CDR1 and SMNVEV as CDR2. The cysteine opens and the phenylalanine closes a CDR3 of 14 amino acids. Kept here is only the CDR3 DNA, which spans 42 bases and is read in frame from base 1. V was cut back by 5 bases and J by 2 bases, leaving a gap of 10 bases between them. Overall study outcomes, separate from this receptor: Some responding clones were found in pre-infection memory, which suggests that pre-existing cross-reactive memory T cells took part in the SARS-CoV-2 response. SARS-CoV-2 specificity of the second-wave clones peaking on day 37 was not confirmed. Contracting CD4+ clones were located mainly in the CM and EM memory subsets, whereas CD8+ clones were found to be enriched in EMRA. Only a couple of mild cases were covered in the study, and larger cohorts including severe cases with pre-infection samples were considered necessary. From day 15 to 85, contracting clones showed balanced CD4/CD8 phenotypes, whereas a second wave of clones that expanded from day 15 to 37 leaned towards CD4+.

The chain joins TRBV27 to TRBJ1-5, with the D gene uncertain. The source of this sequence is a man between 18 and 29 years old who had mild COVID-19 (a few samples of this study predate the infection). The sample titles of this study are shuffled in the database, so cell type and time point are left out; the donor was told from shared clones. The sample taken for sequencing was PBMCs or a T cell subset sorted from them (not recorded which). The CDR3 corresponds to CASSLPGGNQPQHF. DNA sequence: TGTGCCAGCAGTCTCCCGGGAGGCAATCAGCCCCAGCATTTT.